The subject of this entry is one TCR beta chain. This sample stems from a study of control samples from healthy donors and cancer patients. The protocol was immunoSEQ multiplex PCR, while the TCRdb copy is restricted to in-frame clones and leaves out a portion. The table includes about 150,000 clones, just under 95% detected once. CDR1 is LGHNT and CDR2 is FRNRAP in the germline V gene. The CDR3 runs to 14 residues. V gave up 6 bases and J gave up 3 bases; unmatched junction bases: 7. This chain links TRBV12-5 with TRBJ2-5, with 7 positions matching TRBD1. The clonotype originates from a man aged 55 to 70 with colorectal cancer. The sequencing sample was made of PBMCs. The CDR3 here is CASGLLDREETQYF. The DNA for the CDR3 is TGTGCTAGTGGACTCCTTGACAGGGAAGAGACCCAGTACTTC.